The source of this T cell receptor beta chain is a study of Tregs in tolerant kidney transplant recipients. Findings of the study overall: Findings come from small patient numbers and require larger validation. Tregs expanded with activated donor B cells seemed most donor-specific.

Concerning this clone: Its specificity is not known.

CDR3 length: 15 residues. Germline loops: CDR1 SGHTA, CDR2 FQGTGA. The V segment lost 4 bases and the J segment 5 bases; nucleotides outside the gene matches: 9. The data were produced by immunoSEQ multiplex PCR, yet TCRdb's version contains in-frame clones alone and is incomplete. The table has 50,000 to 80,000 clones, 98% seen once. The V and J genes are TRBV7-3 and TRBJ2-7; 9 bases align to TRBD1. The sample in question was Tregs from blood, obtained before the transplant. This TCR came from a human donor who received a combined kidney and bone marrow transplant. The CDR3 nucleotides read TGTGCCAGCAGCTCCGGACAGGGGAGAGCCGACGAGCAGTACTTC. This encodes CASSSGQGRADEQYF.